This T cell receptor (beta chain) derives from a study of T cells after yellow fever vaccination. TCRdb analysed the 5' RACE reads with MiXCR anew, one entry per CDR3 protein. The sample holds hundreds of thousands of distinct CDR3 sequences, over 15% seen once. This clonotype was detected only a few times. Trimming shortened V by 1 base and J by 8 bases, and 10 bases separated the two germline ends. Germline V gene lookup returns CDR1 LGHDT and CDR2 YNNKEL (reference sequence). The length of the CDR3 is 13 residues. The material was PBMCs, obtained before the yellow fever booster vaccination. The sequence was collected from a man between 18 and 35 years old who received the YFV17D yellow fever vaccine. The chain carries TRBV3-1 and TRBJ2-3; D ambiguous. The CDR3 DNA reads TGTGCCAGCAGCCAAGGGGTGCAAGCTACGCAGTATTTT. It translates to CASSQGVQATQYF.